The 8 T cell receptor beta chains below come from one sample, sequenced in a study of blood T cell repertoires in COVID-19. TCRdb's copy holds only in-frame clones and misses some; the assay was immunoSEQ multiplex PCR. Of about 170,000 clones listed, 82% are singletons. The specimen sequenced was peripheral blood. The source of these receptors is a woman older than 75 with active or convalescent COVID-19.

J is TRBJ1-4 and V is TRBV18; D is ambiguous. Trimming removed 3 bases from V and 8 bases from J, with 13 bases in between. Looked up from germline, CDR1 is KGHSH and CDR2 is LQKENI. The CDR3 contains 14 residues. CDR3 protein: CASSPPGREEKLFF. The CDR3, as DNA: TGTGCCAGCTCACCCCCGGGTCGGGAAGAAAAACTGTTTTTT.

The J gene is TRBJ1-5, the V gene TRBV2, with 7 nucleotides matching TRBD1. The CDR3 contains 14 residues. CDR1 is SNHLY, CDR2 FYNNEI, per germline. V gave up 4 bases and J gave up 6 bases; unmatched junction bases: 6. The CDR3 nucleotides read TGTGCCAGCAGTGGCTCAGGGGGATTTCAGCCCCAGCATTTT. Its translation: CASSGSGGFQPQHF.

This clone showed up just a few times. The gene calls are TRBV7-3 and TRBJ2-1, with 9 nucleotides matching TRBD2. The junction had 6 bases not matched to a gene; V was cut back by 6 bases and J by 9 bases. Germline V lookup: CDR1 SGHTA, CDR2 FQGTGA. The CDR3 totals 13 residues. CDR3 in amino acids: CASSYKLAGEQFF. DNA for the CDR3: TGTGCCAGCAGTTATAAACTAGCGGGTGAGCAGTTCTTC.

The chain carries TRBV5-1 and TRBJ2-2, with 8 positions matching TRBD2. The CDR3 length is 14 residues. Germline loops: CDR1 SGHRS, CDR2 YFSETQ. The trim removed 2 bases at V and 4 bases at J, leaving 1 base unmatched. CDR3 sequence: CASSFSGATGELFF. As DNA, the CDR3 is TGCGCCAGCAGCTTTAGCGGGGCCACCGGGGAGCTGTTTTTT.

The chain combines TRBV29-1 with TRBJ1-1, with 9 bases fitting TRBD1. The germline V gene has CDR1 SQVTM and CDR2 ANQGSEA. The CDR3 spans 14 residues. V was clipped by 4 bases and J by 0 bases; unmatched bases: 3. The CDR3 DNA reads as TGCAGCGTTGGGGACAGGGACTTGAACACTGAAGCTTTCTTT. The encoded protein is CSVGDRDLNTEAFF.

The V gene is TRBV11-3, the J gene TRBJ2-2; TRBD2 matches 10 bases. V gave up 1 base and J gave up 10 bases; unmatched junction bases: 3. The CDR3 consists of 14 residues. Per the germline V gene, CDR1 is SGHNT and CDR2 is YENEEA. In DNA, the CDR3 is TGTGCCAGCAGCTTAGTAGCGGGAGGTGTGGAGCTGTTTTTT. It is translated as CASSLVAGGVELFF.

The J gene is TRBJ1-3, the V gene TRBV6-5; a possible D gene is TRBD1 (5 bases). The CDR3 is 16 residues long. From germline, CDR1 is MNHEY and CDR2 SVGAGI. V lost 2 bases and J lost 4, with 15 bases in between. The DNA for the CDR3 is TGTGCCAGCAGTTACGTGTGGGGCCAGACGGGAAACACCATATATTTT. Translating it yields CASSYVWGQTGNTIYF.

This chain connects TRBV11-2 to TRBJ1-2; D is undetermined. With 5 bases removed from V and 6 bases from J, the gap between germline ends came to 19 bases. The CDR3 spans 15 residues. Germline CDR1 SGHAT, CDR2 FQNNGV. The CDR3, as DNA: TGTGCCAGCAGCGCCGATGGTCACGGAGGTGATGGCTACACCTTC. Its protein is CASSADGHGGDGYTF.